A single sample is the source of the 24 T cell receptor beta chains below, sequenced in a study of T cells in Graves' hyperthyroidism and ophthalmopathy. Amplification of TCR beta CDR3 regions used RNA as the template. In the first-round RT-PCR of the TCR CDR3, the HTBI primer set was used. MiXCR was run by TCRdb on the multiplex PCR reads, yielding one entry per CDR3 protein. Here the sample spans over 350,000 distinct CDR3 sequences, approximately 17% being singletons. The material sequenced was blood. The source of these receptors is a man between 18 and 35 years old with Graves' ophthalmopathy.

This clonotype was picked up many times. The chain has TRBV20-1 and TRBJ2-2; the D gene is possibly TRBD2 (6 bases). There are 12 residues in the CDR3. Germline V lookup: CDR1 DFQATT, CDR2 SNEGSKA (reference sequence). Trimming left V 7 bases short and J 8 bases short, with 14 bases between. CDR3 region: CSVQSGVGELFF. The CDR3 DNA reads TGCAGTGTTCAGTCGGGGGTTGGGGAGCTGTTTTTT.

The chain joins TRBV24-1 to TRBJ1-2; D uncertain. This CDR3 region has 14 residues. In germline, CDR1 is KGHDR, CDR2 SFDVKD. The V end was cut by 0 bases, the J end by 7 bases, with 11 bases between. CDR3 loop: CATSDLTLFSGYTF. In DNA form, the CDR3 reads TGTGCCACCAGTGATTTGACACTCTTCTCTGGCTACACCTTC.

This clonotype was seen repeatedly, ten times or more. The chain recombines TRBV5-6 with TRBJ1-2; D might be TRBD1 (6 bases). CDR3 size: 15 residues. Per germline, CDR1 SGHDT and CDR2 YYEEEE. Between the trimmed V and J ends, which lost 6 bases and 4 bases, there was a span of 19 bases. Here the CDR3 DNA reads TGTGCCAGCATTCTGGGGGCAGGGCACGGCTATGGCTACACCTTC. Translated: CASILGAGHGYGYTF. Full variable domain (missing parts from reference TRBV5-6 and TRBJ1-2): DAGVTQSPTHLIKTRGQQVTLRCSPKSGHDTVSWYQQALGQGPQFIFQYYEEEERQRGNFPDRFSGHQFPNYSSELNVNALLLGDSALYLCASILGAGHGYGYTFGSGTRLTVV.

This chain links TRBV5-6 with TRBJ2-3, with 11 bases aligning to TRBD2. V gave up 0 bases and J gave up 1 base; unmatched junction bases: 7. CDR1 is SGHDT, CDR2 YYEEEE, per germline. This CDR3 region has 18 residues. CDR3 amino acids: CASSLEASGGMGTDTQYF. The CDR3, as DNA: TGTGCCAGCAGCTTGGAGGCTAGCGGGGGGATGGGCACAGATACGCAGTATTTT.

A word on this clonotype: Relative to the germline gene, one junction end is altered; a read error may explain this. V gene TRBV9 combines with J gene TRBJ1-1; TRBD1 is a possible D gene (5 bases). CDR3 size: 14 residues. Germline CDR1 and CDR2: SGDLS and YYNGEE. CDR3 sequence reads: CANSVSTGNTEAFF. Written as DNA, the CDR3 is TGTGCCAACAGCGTGAGCACAGGAAACACTGAAGCTTTCTTT. Complete variable domain (other parts from reference TRBV9 and TRBJ1-1): DSGVTQTPKHLITATGQRVTLRCSPRSGDLSVYWYQQSLDQGLQFLIQYYNGEERAKGNILERFSAQQFPDLHSELNLSSLELGDSALYFCANSVSTGNTEAFFGQGTRLTVV.

A few counts support this clonotype. This chain links TRBV6-2 or TRBV6-3 with TRBJ2-1, with D perhaps TRBD1 (5 bases). This CDR3 has 11 amino acids. The germline gives CDR1 MNHEY, CDR2 SVGEGT. The V and J ends lost 8 bases and 8 bases respectively, with 10 bases between them. The CDR3 DNA follows: TGTGCCAGCTGGCAGGGTTATGAGCAGTTCTTC. Its protein is CASWQGYEQFF.

The chain recombines TRBV28 with TRBJ2-5; 8 bases align to TRBD1. Germline loops: CDR1 MDHEN, CDR2 SYDVKM. V was clipped by 2 bases and J by 5 bases; unmatched bases: 7. The CDR3 length is 15 residues. In nucleotides, the CDR3 is TGTGCCAGCAGTTTAGGGGACAGGAAGGATGAGACCCAGTACTTC. Translating gives CASSLGDRKDETQYF.

This clonotype was counted many times. The chain uses TRBV6-1 and TRBJ1-4; D gene uncertain. Germline V gives CDR1 MNHNS, CDR2 SASEGT. This CDR3 region has 18 residues. V shed 2 bases and J shed 5 bases, with 21 bases lying between them. This chain's CDR3 is CASSERPLFPTSNEKLFF. The CDR3 region has the DNA TGTGCCAGCAGTGAACGCCCGCTATTTCCTACTTCGAATGAAAAACTGTTTTTT.

This clonotype was counted ten times or more. The CDR3 sequence: CAISSRDTQYF. CDR3 DNA: TGTGCCATCAGTTCGAGGGATACGCAGTATTTT. This chain uses TRBV10-3 with TRBJ2-3; D unclear. The germline V gene encodes CDR1 ENHRY and CDR2 SYGVKD. The CDR3 runs to 11 residues. Trimming shortened V by 5 bases and J by 6 bases, and 6 bases separated the two germline ends.

At least ten counts were recorded for this clonotype. The chain links TRBV6-2 or TRBV6-3 to TRBJ1-1; possible D gene TRBD1, 5 bases. Germline V gene lookup returns CDR1 MNHEY and CDR2 SVGEGT. Trimming cost V 10 bases and J 0 bases, with 12 bases left between them. CDR3 length: 13 amino acids. The CDR3 reads CATLTDVNTEAFF. As DNA, the CDR3 is TGTGCCACCCTGACAGATGTGAACACTGAAGCTTTCTTT.

The chain recombines TRBV11-2 with TRBJ2-7, with 14 bases identical to TRBD2. The CDR3 totals 17 residues. Germline V gene sequence: CDR1 SGHAT, CDR2 FQNNGV. The V and J ends lost 5 bases and 0 bases, in that order; junction bases with no gene match: 6. CDR3 DNA sequence: TGTGCCAGCAGCCAGGGACTAGCGGGGGACATCTCCTACGAGCAGTACTTC. It codes for CASSQGLAGDISYEQYF. Complete variable domain (other parts from reference TRBV11-2 and TRBJ2-7): EAGVAQSPRYKIIEKRQSVAFWCNPISGHATLYWYQQILGQGPKLLIQFQNNGVVDDSQLPKDRFSAERLKGVDSTLKIQPAKLEDSAVYLCASSQGLAGDISYEQYFGPGTRLTVT.

The genes are TRBV9 and TRBJ2-3, with 8 bases aligning to TRBD2. Germline lookup yields CDR1 SGDLS and CDR2 YYNGEE. After removal of 4 bases from V and 0 bases from J, the junction contained 4 bases not matched to a gene. This CDR3 has 15 residues. The CDR3 DNA is TGTGCCAGCAGCCCAGCGGGGGAAAGCACAGATACGCAGTATTTT. It yields the protein CASSPAGESTDTQYF.

This clonotype has just a few counts. The rearrangement links TRBV6-1 to TRBJ2-6; D possibly matches TRBD1 or TRBD2 (5 bases each). The germline CDR1 and CDR2 sequences are MNHNS and SASEGT. Between the trimmed V and J ends, which lost 6 bases and 0 bases, there was a span of 15 bases. CDR3 size: 17 residues. CDR3 protein: CASRTTPGASGANVLTF. CDR3 in DNA: TGTGCCAGCAGGACTACCCCCGGGGCCTCTGGGGCCAACGTCCTGACTTTC.

This clonotype was recorded at least ten times. The V and J genes are TRBV20-1 and TRBJ2-7, with 7 bases identical to TRBD1. With V trimmed by 7 bases and J by 0 bases, 6 bases remained unmatched. Germline loops: CDR1 DFQATT, CDR2 SNEGSKA (reference sequence). The CDR3 consists of 13 residues. The CDR3 sequence is CSVYRDSSYEQYF. The CDR3 nucleotides are TGCAGTGTCTACCGGGACAGCTCCTACGAGCAGTACTTC.

This clonotype was found many times. CDR3 DNA: TGCAGTGCTCGGAGACAGGGACTGACTGAAGCTTTCTTT. Its translation: CSARRQGLTEAFF. The rearrangement links TRBV20-1 to TRBJ1-1; 7 bases are a match to TRBD1. CDR3 size: 13 residues. Germline assignment: CDR1 DFQATT and CDR2 SNEGSKA (reference sequence). Trimming removed 5 bases from V and 5 bases from J; junction bases left unmatched: 8.

Many counts were recorded for this clonotype. This sequence joins TRBV7-2 and TRBJ2-1; TRBD2 aligns across 7 bases. The CDR3 extends over 15 amino acids. V shed 3 bases and J 9 bases; nucleotides not matched to a gene: 11. Looked up from germline, CDR1 is SGHTA and CDR2 is FQGNSA. The CDR3 sequence: CASSLPGLQLSEQFF. Here the CDR3 DNA reads TGTGCCAGCAGCTTGCCGGGACTACAGCTGAGTGAGCAGTTCTTC.

This clonotype was detected only once. The genes are TRBV6-1 and TRBJ1-2; D call uncertain. The V end was cut by 7 bases, the J end by 1 base, with 22 bases between. The CDR3 has 17 amino acids. Per germline, CDR1 MNHNS and CDR2 SASEGT. The DNA of the CDR3 is TGTGCCAGCACCGGGCAACGAAGCCTTGAGTATAACTATGGCTACACCTTC. It translates to CASTGQRSLEYNYGYTF.

The V and J genes are TRBV24-1 and TRBJ2-1; D is ambiguous. The ends were cut back, 4 bases at V and 7 bases at J, with 13 bases in the middle. This CDR3 is built from 14 residues. Germline lookup yields CDR1 KGHDR and CDR2 SFDVKD. The DNA of the CDR3 is TGTGCCACCAGTGACCACTCGGACGGGAATGAGCAGTTCTTC. This gives the protein CATSDHSDGNEQFF.

This clonotype turned up a few times. The chain couples TRBV24-1 to TRBJ1-4; D remains ambiguous. Germline V gene sequence: CDR1 KGHDR, CDR2 SFDVKD. This CDR3 comprises 12 residues. The germline V and J ends were trimmed by 0 bases and 8 bases, with 3 bases remaining between them. As DNA, the CDR3 is TGTGCCACCAGTGATTTGGGCGAAAAACTGTTTTTT. Residues: CATSDLGEKLFF.

V gene TRBV12-3 or TRBV12-4 combines with J gene TRBJ2-7; D may correspond to TRBD1 or TRBD2 (6 bases each). The CDR3 has 14 residues. The ends were cut back, 0 bases at V and 6 bases at J, with 12 bases in the middle. CDR3 bases: TGTGCCAGCAGTTTAGCGGTAGGGGGGCCCGAGCAGTACTTC. Protein sequence: CASSLAVGGPEQYF.

This clonotype was seen many times. The rearrangement links TRBV7-8 to TRBJ1-1; D gene ambiguous. Germline V gene lookup returns CDR1 SGHVS and CDR2 FQNEAQ. Trimming removed 1 base from V and 5 bases from J, with 17 bases in between. The CDR3 extends over 16 amino acids. The DNA for the CDR3 is TGTGCCAGCAGCTTAGATTGGTTCGGTGGTAGGACTGAAGCTTTCTTT. This gives the protein CASSLDWFGGRTEAFF.

In this sample, this clonotype turned up many times. The chain is built from TRBV4-1 and TRBJ1-1; 8 bases line up with TRBD1. V lost 4 bases to trimming and J lost 0 bases; unmatched junction nucleotides: 4. In germline, CDR1 is MGHRA, CDR2 YSYEKL. This CDR3 contains 15 residues. CDR3 in amino acids: CASSPRQGMNTEAFF. In DNA, the CDR3 is TGCGCCAGCAGCCCCAGACAGGGGATGAACACTGAAGCTTTCTTT.

V gene TRBV19 combines with J gene TRBJ1-1, with a tentative D call TRBD1 (5 bases). This CDR3 has 11 residues. Deletions cut 7 bases from V and 6 bases from J, with 9 bases between. The germline V gene has CDR1 LNHDA and CDR2 SQIVND (reference sequence). In DNA form, the CDR3 reads TGTGCCAGTATTAAAGGGGCTGAAGCTTTCTTT. This gives the protein CASIKGAEAFF.

A remark on this clonotype: The junction departs from the called germline gene at one end, perhaps through a read error. The V call is TRBV12-3 or TRBV12-4, the J call TRBJ2-4, with 8 bases that match TRBD1. The CDR3 sequence is 15 residues long. The CDR3 is CASSPGGAAKNILYF. CDR3 coding DNA: TGTGCCAGCAGCCCAGGGGGCGCAGCCAAAAACATTCTGTACTTC.